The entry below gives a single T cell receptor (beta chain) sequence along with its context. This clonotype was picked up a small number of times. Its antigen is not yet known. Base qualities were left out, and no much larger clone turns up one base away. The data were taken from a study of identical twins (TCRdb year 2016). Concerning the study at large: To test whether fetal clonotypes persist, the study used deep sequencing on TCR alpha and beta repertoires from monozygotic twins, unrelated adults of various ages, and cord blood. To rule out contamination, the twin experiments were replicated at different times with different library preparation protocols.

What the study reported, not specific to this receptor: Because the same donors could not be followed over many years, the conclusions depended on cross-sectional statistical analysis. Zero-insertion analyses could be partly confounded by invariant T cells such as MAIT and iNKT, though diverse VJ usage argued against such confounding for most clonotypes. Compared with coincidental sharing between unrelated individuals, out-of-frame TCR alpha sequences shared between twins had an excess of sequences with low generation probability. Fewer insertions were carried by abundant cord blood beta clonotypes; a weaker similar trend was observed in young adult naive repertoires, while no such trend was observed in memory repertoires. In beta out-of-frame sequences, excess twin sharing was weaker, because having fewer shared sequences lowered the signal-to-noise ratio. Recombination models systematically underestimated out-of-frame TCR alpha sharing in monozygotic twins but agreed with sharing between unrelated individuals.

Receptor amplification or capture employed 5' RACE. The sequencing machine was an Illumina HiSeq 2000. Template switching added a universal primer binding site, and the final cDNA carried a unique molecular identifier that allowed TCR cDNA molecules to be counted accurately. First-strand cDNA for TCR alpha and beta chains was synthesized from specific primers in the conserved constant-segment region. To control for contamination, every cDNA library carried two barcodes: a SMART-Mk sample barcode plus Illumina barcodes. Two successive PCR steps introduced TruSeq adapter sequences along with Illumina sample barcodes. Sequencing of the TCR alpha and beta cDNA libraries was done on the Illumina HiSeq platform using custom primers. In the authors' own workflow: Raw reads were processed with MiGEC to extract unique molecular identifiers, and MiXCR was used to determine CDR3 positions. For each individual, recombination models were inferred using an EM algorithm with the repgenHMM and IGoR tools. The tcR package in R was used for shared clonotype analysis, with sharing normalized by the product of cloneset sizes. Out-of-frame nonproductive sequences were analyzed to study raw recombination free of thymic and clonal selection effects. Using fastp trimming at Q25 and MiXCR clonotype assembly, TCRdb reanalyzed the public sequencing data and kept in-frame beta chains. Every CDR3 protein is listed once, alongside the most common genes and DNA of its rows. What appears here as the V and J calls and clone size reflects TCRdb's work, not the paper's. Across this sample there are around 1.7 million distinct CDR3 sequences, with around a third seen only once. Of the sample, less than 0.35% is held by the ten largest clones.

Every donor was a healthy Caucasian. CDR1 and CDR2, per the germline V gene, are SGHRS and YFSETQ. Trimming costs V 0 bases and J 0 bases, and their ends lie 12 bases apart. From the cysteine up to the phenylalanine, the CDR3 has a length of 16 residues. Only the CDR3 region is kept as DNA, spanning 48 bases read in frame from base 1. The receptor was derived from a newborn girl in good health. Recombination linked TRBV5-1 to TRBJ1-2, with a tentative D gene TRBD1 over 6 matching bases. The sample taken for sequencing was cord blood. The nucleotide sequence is TGCGCCAGCAGCTTGGATCCAGGGGTAGCTAACTATGGCTACACCTTC. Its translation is CASSLDPGVANYGYTF.